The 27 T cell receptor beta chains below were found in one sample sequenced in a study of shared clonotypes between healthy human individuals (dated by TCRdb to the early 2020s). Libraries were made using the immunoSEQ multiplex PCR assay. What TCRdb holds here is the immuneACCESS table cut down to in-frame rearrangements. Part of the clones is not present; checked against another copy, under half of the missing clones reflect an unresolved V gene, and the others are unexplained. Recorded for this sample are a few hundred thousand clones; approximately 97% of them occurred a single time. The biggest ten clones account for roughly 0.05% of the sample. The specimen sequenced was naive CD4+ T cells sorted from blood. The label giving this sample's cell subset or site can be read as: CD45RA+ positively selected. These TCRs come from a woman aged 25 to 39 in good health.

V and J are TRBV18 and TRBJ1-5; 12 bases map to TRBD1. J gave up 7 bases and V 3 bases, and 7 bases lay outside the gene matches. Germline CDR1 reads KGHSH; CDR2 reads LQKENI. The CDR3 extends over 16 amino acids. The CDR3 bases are TGTGCCAGCTCACCTCGGGACAGGGGGCCGGGACAGCCCCAGCATTTT. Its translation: CASSPRDRGPGQPQHF.

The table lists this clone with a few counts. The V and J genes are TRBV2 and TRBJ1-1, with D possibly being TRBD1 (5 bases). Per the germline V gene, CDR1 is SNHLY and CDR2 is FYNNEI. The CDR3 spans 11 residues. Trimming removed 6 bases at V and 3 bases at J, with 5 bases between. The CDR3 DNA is TGTGCCAGCAGGGGGGACACTGAAGCTTTCTTT. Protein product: CASRGDTEAFF.

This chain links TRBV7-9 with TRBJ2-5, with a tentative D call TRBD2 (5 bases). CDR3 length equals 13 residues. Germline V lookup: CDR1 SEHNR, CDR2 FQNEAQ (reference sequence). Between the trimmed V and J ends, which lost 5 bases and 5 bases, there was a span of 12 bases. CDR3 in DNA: TGTGCCAGCAGCCCTTTTGGGGAGGAGACCCAGTACTTC. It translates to CASSPFGEETQYF.

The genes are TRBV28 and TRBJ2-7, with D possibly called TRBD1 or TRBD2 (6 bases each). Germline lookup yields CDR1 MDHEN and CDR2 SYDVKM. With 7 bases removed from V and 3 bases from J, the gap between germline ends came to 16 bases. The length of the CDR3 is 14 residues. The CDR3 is CASNPPGAIYEQYF. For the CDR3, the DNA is TGTGCCAGCAACCCGCCGGGGGCTATCTACGAGCAGTACTTC.

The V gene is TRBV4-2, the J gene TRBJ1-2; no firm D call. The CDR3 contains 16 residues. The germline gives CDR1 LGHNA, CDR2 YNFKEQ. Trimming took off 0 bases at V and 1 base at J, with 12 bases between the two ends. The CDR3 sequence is CASSQDSEGFNYGYTF. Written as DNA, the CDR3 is TGTGCCAGCAGCCAAGATTCCGAGGGTTTTAACTATGGCTACACCTTC.

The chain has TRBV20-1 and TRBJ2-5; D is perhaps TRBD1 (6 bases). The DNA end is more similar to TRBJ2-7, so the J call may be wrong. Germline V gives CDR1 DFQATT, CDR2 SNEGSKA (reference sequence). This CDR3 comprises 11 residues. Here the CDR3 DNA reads TGCAGTGCGGAGAGAGGGGGCGAGCAGTACTTC. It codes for CSAERGGEQYF.

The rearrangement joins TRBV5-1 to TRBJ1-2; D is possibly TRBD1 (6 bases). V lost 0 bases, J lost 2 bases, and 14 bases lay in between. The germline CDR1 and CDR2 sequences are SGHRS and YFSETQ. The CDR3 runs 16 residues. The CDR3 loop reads CASSLVSGVGNYGYTF. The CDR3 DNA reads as TGCGCCAGCAGCTTGGTGTCAGGGGTCGGAAACTATGGCTACACCTTC.

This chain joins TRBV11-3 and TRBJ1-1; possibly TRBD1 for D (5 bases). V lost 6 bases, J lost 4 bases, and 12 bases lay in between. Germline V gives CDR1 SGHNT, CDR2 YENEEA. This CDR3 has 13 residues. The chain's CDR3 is CASSAGRSTEAFF. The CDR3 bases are TGTGCCAGCAGTGCAGGGCGAAGCACTGAAGCTTTCTTT.

The CDR3 coding sequence is TGTGCCACCAGCAGAGCTAGCGGGTGGGGGGACGACAATGAGCAGTTCTTC. As protein: CATSRASGWGDDNEQFF. The genes are TRBV15 and TRBJ2-1; 8 bases are shared with TRBD2. Germline loops: CDR1 LNHNV, CDR2 YYDKDF (reference sequence). The CDR3 runs 17 residues. J lost 5 bases, V lost 1 base, and 10 bases had no gene match.

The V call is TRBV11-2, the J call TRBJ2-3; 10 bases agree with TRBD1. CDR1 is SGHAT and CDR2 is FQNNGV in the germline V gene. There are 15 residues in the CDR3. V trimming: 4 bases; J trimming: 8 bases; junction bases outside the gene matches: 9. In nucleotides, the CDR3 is TGTGCCAGCAGCTCGCCGACAGGGGGCGCCGTTACGCAGTATTTT. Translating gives CASSSPTGGAVTQYF.

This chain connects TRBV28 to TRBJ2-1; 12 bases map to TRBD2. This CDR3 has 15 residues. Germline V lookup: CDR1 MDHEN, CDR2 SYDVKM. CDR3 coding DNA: TGTGCTTCGGGACTAGCGGGTAACTCCTACAATGAGCAGTTCTTC. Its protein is CASGLAGNSYNEQFF.

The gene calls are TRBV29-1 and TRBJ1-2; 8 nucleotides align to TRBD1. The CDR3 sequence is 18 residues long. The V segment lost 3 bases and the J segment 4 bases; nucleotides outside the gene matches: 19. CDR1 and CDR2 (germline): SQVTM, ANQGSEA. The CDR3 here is CSVDSTHRTGINPYGYTF. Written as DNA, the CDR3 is TGCAGCGTTGATTCGACCCACAGGACAGGGATAAACCCCTATGGCTACACCTTC.

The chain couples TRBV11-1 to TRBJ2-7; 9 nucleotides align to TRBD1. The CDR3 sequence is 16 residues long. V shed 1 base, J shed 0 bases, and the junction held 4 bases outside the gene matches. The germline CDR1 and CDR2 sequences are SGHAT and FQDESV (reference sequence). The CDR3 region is CASSLVSTGGSYEQYF. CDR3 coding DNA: TGTGCCAGCAGCTTAGTCTCGACAGGGGGCTCCTACGAGCAGTACTTC.

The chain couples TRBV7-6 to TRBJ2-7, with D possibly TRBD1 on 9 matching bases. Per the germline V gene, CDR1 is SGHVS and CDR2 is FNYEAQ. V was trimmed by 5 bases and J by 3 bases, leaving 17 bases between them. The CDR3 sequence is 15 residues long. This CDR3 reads CASSPGQGTSYEQYF. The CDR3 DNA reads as TGTGCCAGCAGCCCCGGACAGGGGACTAGCTACGAGCAGTACTTC.

The DNA of the CDR3 is TGTGCCAGCAGTCTACCGGGACAAGGCACAGATACGCAGTATTTT. It is translated as CASSLPGQGTDTQYF. The genes are TRBV27 and TRBJ2-3; D is perhaps TRBD1 (6 bases). Trimming shortened V by 5 bases and J by 1 base, and 13 bases separated the two germline ends. The CDR3 is 15 residues long. Germline V CDR1 and CDR2: MNHEY, SMNVEV (reference sequence).

The CDR3 spells CASSPGPGTGILVAFF. The CDR3 DNA follows: TGTGCCAGCAGTCCGGGACCAGGGACAGGGATTCTCGTAGCTTTCTTT. This chain connects TRBV7-8 to TRBJ1-1, with 9 bases matching TRBD1. V shed 6 bases, J shed 10 bases, and the junction held 18 bases outside the gene matches. CDR1 and CDR2 from the germline V gene are SGHVS and FQNEAQ. The CDR3 has 16 amino acids.

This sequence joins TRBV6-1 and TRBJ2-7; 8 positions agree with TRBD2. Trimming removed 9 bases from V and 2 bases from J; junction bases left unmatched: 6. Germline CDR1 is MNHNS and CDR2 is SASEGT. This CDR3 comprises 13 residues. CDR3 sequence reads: CASQAGVAYEQYF. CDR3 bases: TGTGCCAGTCAAGCGGGAGTAGCCTACGAGCAGTACTTC.

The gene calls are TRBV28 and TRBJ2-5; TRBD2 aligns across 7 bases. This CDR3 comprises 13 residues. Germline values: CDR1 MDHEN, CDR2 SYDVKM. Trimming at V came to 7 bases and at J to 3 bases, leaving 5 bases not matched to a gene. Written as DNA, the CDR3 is TGTGCCAGCACTAGCGGCGACAAAGAGACCCAGTACTTC. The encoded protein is CASTSGDKETQYF. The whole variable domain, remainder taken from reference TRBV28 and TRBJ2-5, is DVKVTQSSRYLVKRTGEKVFLECVQDMDHENMFWYRQDPGLGLRLIYFSYDVKMKEKGDIPEGYSVSREKKERFSLILESASTNQTSMYLCASTSGDKETQYFGPGTRLLVL.

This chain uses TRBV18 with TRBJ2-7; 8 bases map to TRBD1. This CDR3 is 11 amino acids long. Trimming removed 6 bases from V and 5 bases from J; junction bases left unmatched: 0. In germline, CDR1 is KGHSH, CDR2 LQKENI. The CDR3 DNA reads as TGTGCCAGCTCGGACAGGGACGAGCAGTACTTC. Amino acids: CASSDRDEQYF. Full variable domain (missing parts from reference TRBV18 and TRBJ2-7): NAGVMQNPRHLVRRRGQEARLRCSPMKGHSHVYWYRQLPEEGLKFMVYLQKENIIDESGMPKERFSAEFPKEGPSILRIQQVVRGDSAAYFCASSDRDEQYFGPGTRLTVT.

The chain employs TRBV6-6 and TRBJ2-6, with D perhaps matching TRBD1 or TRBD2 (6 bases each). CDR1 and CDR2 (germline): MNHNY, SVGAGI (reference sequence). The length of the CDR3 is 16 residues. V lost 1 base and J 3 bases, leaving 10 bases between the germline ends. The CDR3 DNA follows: TGTGCCAGCAGTTACTTCGGGGGCGTTGGGGCCAACGTCCTGACTTTC. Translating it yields CASSYFGGVGANVLTF.

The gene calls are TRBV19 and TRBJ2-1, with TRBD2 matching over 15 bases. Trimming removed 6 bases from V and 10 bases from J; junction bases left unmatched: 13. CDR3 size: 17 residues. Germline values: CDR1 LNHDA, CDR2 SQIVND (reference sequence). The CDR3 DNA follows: TGTGCCAGTAGCGTTAGGACTAGCGGGAGGGCCTTTCTCGAGCAGTTCTTC. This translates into CASSVRTSGRAFLEQFF. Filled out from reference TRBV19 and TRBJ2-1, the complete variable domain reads DGGITQSPKYLFRKEGQNVTLSCEQNLNHDAMYWYRQDPGQGLRLIYYSQIVNDFQKGDIAEGYSVSREKKESFPLTVTSAQKNPTAFYLCASSVRTSGRAFLEQFFGPGTRLTVL.

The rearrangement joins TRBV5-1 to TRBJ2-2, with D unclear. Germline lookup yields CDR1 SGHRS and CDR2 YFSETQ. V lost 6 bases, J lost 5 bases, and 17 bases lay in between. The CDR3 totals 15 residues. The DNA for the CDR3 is TGCGCCAGCAATACTGGATGGGTAAAAACCGGGGAGCTGTTTTTT. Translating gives CASNTGWVKTGELFF.

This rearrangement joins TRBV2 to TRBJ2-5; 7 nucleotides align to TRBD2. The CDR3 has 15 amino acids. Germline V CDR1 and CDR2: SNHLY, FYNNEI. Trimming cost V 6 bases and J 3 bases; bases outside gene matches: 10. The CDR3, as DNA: TGTGCCAGCAGATTTCCCGGGAGGAGTGAAGAGACCCAGTACTTC. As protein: CASRFPGRSEETQYF.

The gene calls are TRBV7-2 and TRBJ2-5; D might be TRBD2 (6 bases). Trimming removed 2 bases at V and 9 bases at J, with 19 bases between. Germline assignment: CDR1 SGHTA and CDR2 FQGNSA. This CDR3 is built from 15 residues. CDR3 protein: CASSLFGSYGEPQYF. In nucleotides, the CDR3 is TGTGCCAGCAGCTTATTCGGGAGTTACGGGGAGCCCCAGTACTTC. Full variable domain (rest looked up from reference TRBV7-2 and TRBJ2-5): GAGVSQSPSNKVTEKGKDVELRCDPISGHTALYWYRQSLGQGLEFLIYFQGNSAPDKSGLPSDRFSAERTGGSVSTLTIQRTQQEDSAVYLCASSLFGSYGEPQYFGPGTRLLVL.

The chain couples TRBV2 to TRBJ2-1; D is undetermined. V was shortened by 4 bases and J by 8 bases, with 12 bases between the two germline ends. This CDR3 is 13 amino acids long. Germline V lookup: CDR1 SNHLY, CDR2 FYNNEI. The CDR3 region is CASSVLGSDEQFF. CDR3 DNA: TGTGCCAGCAGTGTTCTAGGTTCGGATGAGCAGTTCTTC.

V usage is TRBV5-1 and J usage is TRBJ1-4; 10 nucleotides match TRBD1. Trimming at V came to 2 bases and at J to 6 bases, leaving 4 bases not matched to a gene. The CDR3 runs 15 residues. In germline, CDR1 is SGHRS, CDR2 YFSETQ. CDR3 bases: TGCGCCAGCAGCTTACCGGGACAGGGGTATGAAAAACTGTTTTTT. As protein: CASSLPGQGYEKLFF. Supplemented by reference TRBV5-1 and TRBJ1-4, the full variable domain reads KAGVTQTPRYLIKTRGQQVTLSCSPISGHRSVSWYQQTPGQGLQFLFEYFSETQRNKGNFPGRFSGRQFSNSRSEMNVSTLELGDSALYLCASSLPGQGYEKLFFGSGTQLSVL.

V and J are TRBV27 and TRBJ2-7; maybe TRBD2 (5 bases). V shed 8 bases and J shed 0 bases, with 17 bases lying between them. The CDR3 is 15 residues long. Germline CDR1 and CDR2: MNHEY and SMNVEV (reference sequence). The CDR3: CASGPSWKSSYEQYF. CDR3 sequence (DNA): TGTGCCAGCGGACCTAGCTGGAAAAGCTCCTACGAGCAGTACTTC.